This TCR beta chain was profiled in a study of blood T cell repertoires in COVID-19. Sequencing was performed with immunoSEQ multiplex PCR; in TCRdb, only in-frame clones are kept and a portion is missing. The sample lists around 110,000 clones, around 77% seen once, with around 15% in the top ten. The V gene lost 6 bases and the J gene lost 9 bases, with 17 bases spanning the gap. From germline, CDR1 is MDHEN and CDR2 SYDVKM. The CDR3 length is 13 residues. The rearrangement links TRBV28 to TRBJ1-2, with D uncertain. Sequencing was carried out using peripheral blood. The receptor comes from a man aged 55-75 years with active or convalescent COVID-19. The CDR3 DNA follows: TGTGCCAGCAGCAGCCTTAAACTAGCACGCTACACCTTC. It yields the protein CASSSLKLARYTF.